What follows is one TCR beta chain and its context. Its antigen is unknown. Sequencing used immunoSEQ multiplex PCR; TCRdb keeps in-frame clones, though not all of them. The sample consists of around 94,000 clones, around 85% of them appearing once. This specimen belongs to a study of T cell responses to AZD1222 COVID-19 vaccine. Study observations and caveats: All repertoire sampling was performed exclusively after the peak T cell response. Spike was spanned by vaccine-associated CD4 TCRs, which were dominant at 160-218 and 743-854. Within unmutated variant regions lay the reported targets of nearly half of spike-specific TCRs.

Looked up from germline, CDR1 is SGHTA and CDR2 is FQGTGA. This CDR3 has 13 residues. V was trimmed by 11 bases and J by 1 base, leaving 15 bases between them. The sequence was obtained from an adult who received the AZD1222 COVID-19 vaccine. The input for sequencing was peripheral blood, taken 28 days after the second AZD1222 dose. The rearrangement joins TRBV7-3 to TRBJ2-7, with D perhaps matching TRBD1 or TRBD2 (7 bases each). This chain's CDR3 is CAQGRGPSYEQYF. DNA of the CDR3: TGTGCCCAAGGGAGGGGGCCTTCCTACGAGCAGTACTTC.